The present entry profiles one TCR beta chain with its context. Its antigen is unidentified. This entry is derived from a study of cytomegalovirus exposure and HLA in healthy donors. The study, taken as a whole, reports: In a later analysis, a missense DCLRE1C variant was linked to TCR beta V- and J-gene trimming.

CDR1 is MGHRA, CDR2 YSYEKL, per germline. The CDR3 consists of 21 residues. The V segment lost 4 bases and the J segment 5 bases; nucleotides outside the gene matches: 18. Amplification used 60 Vbeta primers and 13 Jbeta primers. Clones were sequenced by immunoSEQ multiplex PCR, and TCRdb holds only the in-frame ones, with some missing. The sample holds 190,000 or so clones, about 80% seen once. This TCR was sampled from a boy between 5 and 17 years old in good health and CMV-seronegative. The J gene is TRBJ2-2, the V gene TRBV4-1; 14 nucleotides line up with TRBD2. Material: PBMCs. The CDR3: CASSLIKGTSGSALRTGELFF. The DNA of the CDR3 is TGCGCCAGCAGCCTAATCAAAGGGACTAGCGGGAGCGCCCTCAGGACCGGGGAGCTGTTTTTT.